This TCR delta chain was profiled in a study of γδ T cells in repeated Plasmodium falciparum infection. Looking at the study overall: Malian children with intense seasonal malaria exposure were compared with matched Australian children. Timepoints: baseline, immediately before selected infections, and 21 days after every infection.

There are many counts of this clone. Other DNA sequences within the sample encode an identical CDR3. Both TRG and TRD chains were sequenced from each sorted sample. TCRdb re-analyzed the multiplex PCR reads via CATT. The table lists 85,000 to 90,000 delta-chain clones, approximately 1.4% of them singletons. The sample comprised gamma-delta T cells from blood. The TCR sequence derives from a pool of human donors (malaria-infected and uninfected, not separated).

The CDR3 bases are TGTGCTCTTGGGGAACCTGGCCTTCCTAGTGGGGGATATCAAATGTACACCGATAAACTCATCTTT. As protein: CALGEPGLPSGGYQMYTDKLIF. The gene calls are TRDV1 and TRDJ1; the D gene is possibly TRDD3 (9 bases). Trimming left V 1 base short and J 0 bases short, with 30 bases between. The germline V gene encodes CDR1 TSWWSYY and CDR2 QGS. The CDR3 covers 22 residues.